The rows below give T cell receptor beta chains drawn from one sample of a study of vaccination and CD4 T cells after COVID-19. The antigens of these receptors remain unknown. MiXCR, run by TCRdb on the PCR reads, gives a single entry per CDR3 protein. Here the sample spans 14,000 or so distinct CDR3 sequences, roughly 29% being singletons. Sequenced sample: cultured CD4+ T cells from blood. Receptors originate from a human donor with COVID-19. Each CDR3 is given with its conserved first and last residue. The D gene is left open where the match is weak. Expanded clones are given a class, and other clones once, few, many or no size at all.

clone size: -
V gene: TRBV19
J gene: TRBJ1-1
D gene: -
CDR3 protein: CASSIVQAMNTEAFF
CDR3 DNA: TGTGCCAGTAGTATAGTTCAGGCCATGAACACTGAAGCTTTCTTT

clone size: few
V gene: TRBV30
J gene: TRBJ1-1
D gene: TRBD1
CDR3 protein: CAWSRGQGTNTEAFF
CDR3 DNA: TGTGCCTGGAGTAGGGGGCAGGGAACGAACACTGAAGCTTTCTTT

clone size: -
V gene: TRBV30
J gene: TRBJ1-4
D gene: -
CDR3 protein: CAWTSRDISFEKLFF
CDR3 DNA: TGTGCCTGGACTTCCCGGGACATATCTTTTGAAAAACTGTTTTTT

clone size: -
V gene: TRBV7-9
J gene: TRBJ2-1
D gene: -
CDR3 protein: CASSLEALGGEQFF
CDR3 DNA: TGTGCCAGCAGCTTAGAGGCACTAGGTGGTGAGCAGTTCTTC

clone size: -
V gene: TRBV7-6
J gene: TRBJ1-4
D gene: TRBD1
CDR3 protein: CASSPTTGGGNEKLFF
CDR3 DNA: TGTGCCAGCAGCCCAACCACAGGGGGGGGCAATGAAAAACTGTTTTTT

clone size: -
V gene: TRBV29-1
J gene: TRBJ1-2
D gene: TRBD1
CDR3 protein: CSVGTRDRDFYGYTF
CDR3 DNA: TGCAGCGTTGGAACAAGGGACAGGGATTTCTATGGCTACACCTTC

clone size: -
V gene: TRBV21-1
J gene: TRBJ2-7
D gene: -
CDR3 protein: CASSKGQPLYEQYF
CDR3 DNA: TGTGCCAGCAGCAAGGGCCAACCACTCTACGAGCAGTACTTC

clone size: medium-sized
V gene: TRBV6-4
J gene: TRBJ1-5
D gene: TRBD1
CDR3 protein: CASHRGQSLSNQPQHF
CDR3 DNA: TGTGCCAGCCATAGGGGGCAGTCCCTTAGCAATCAGCCCCAGCATTTT

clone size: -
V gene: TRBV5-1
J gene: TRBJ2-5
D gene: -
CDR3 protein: CASSFTAAETQYF
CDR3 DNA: TGCGCCAGCAGCTTTACGGCGGCAGAGACCCAGTACTTC

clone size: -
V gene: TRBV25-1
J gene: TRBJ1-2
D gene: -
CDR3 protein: CASSLYYGHTF
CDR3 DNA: TGTGCCAGCAGCCTCTACTATGGCCACACCTTC

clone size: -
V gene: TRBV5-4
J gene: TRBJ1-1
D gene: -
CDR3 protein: CASSPTGTAGEAFF
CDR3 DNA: TGTGCCAGCAGCCCTACCGGGACGGCTGGTGAAGCTTTCTTT

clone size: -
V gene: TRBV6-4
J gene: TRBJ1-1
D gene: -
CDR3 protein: CASSDSGAVGNTEAFF
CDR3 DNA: TGTGCCAGCAGTGACTCGGGGGCCGTCGGGAACACTGAAGCTTTCTTT

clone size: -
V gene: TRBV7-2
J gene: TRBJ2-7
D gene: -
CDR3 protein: CASSLDGGHEQYF
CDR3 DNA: TGTGCCAGCAGCTTAGATGGAGGACACGAGCAGTACTTC

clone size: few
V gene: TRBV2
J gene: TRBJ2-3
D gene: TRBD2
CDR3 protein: CASSLRGTSGSTDTQYF
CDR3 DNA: TGTGCCAGCAGTCTGAGGGGGACTAGCGGGTCGACAGATACGCAGTATTTT

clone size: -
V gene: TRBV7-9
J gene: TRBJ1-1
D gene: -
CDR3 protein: CASSPPGPRDTEAFF
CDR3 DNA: TGTGCCAGCAGCCCCCCGGGGCCCCGTGACACTGAAGCTTTCTTT

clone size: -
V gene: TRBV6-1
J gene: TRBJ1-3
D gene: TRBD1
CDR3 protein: CASSEPRQGRNTIYF
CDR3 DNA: TGTGCCAGCAGTGAACCTAGACAGGGGAGAAACACCATATATTTT

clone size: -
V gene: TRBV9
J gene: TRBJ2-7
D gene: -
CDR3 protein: CASSVGGTESSYEQYF
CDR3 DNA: TGTGCCAGCAGCGTAGGGGGGACCGAGAGCTCCTACGAGCAGTACTTC

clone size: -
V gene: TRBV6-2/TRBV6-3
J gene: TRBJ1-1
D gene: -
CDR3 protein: CASSLSQGWTEAFF
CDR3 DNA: TGTGCCAGCAGCCTTTCCCAGGGATGGACTGAAGCTTTCTTT

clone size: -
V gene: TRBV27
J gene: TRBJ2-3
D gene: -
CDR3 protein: CASMRDPGPDTQYF
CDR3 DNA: TGTGCCAGCATGCGGGATCCGGGCCCAGATACGCAGTATTTT

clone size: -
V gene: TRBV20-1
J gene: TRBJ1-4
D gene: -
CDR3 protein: CTGVVSGKLFF
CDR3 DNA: TGTACGGGTGTAGTATCGGGAAAACTGTTTTTT